These T cell receptor beta chains were read from a single sample in a study of blood T cell repertoires in COVID-19. TCRdb keeps only in-frame clones here, not all; method: immunoSEQ multiplex PCR. The sample contains roughly 100,000 clones, about 90% of which appear only once. Sequencing was carried out using peripheral blood. All receptors derive from a human donor in a cohort sampled during active COVID-19. Both conserved end residues are part of each CDR3. A D gene is named only where the DNA matches it firmly. Size tells how often a clone was seen (once, few, many) or the class of an expanded clone, and some rows leave it out.

j_call: TRBJ1-5; clone_size: -; v_call: TRBV9; d_call: -; cdr3_aa: CASSVHGGINQPQHF; cdr3_nt: TGTGCCAGCAGCGTTCATGGAGGGATTAATCAGCCCCAGCATTTT
j_call: TRBJ2-2; clone_size: -; v_call: TRBV6-6; d_call: TRBD1; cdr3_aa: CASSYRDRNTGELFF; cdr3_nt: TGTGCCAGCAGTTACCGGGACAGGAACACCGGGGAGCTGTTTTTT
j_call: TRBJ1-1; clone_size: -; v_call: TRBV6-2/TRBV6-3; d_call: -; cdr3_aa: CASSYTMNTEAFF; cdr3_nt: TGTGCCAGCAGTTATACAATGAACACTGAAGCTTTCTTT
j_call: TRBJ2-1; clone_size: -; v_call: TRBV6-2/TRBV6-3; d_call: TRBD2; cdr3_aa: CASSFSGRALGGFF; cdr3_nt: TGTGCCAGCAGTTTTAGCGGGAGGGCCCTCGGAGGGTTCTTC
j_call: TRBJ2-7; clone_size: -; v_call: TRBV28; d_call: TRBD1; cdr3_aa: CASSFRQGAQEQYF; cdr3_nt: TGTGCCAGCAGTTTCCGTCAGGGGGCGCAGGAGCAGTACTTC
j_call: TRBJ2-7; clone_size: -; v_call: TRBV4-1; d_call: -; cdr3_aa: CASSQESEGQFYEQYF; cdr3_nt: TGCGCCAGCAGCCAAGAGTCGGAGGGGCAATTCTACGAGCAGTACTTC
j_call: TRBJ2-4; clone_size: -; v_call: TRBV18; d_call: -; cdr3_aa: CASSPTQGNIQYF; cdr3_nt: TGTGCCAGCTCACCGACACAGGGAAACATTCAGTACTTC
j_call: TRBJ1-1; clone_size: -; v_call: TRBV29-1; d_call: TRBD1; cdr3_aa: CSAEGAGTSNTEAFF; cdr3_nt: TGCAGCGCCGAGGGGGCAGGGACTTCTAACACTGAAGCTTTCTTT
j_call: TRBJ2-7; clone_size: -; v_call: TRBV6-2/TRBV6-3; d_call: -; cdr3_aa: CASSYQTGYNSYEQYF; cdr3_nt: TGTGCCAGCAGTTATCAGACAGGTTACAACTCCTACGAGCAGTACTTC
j_call: TRBJ1-2; clone_size: -; v_call: TRBV5-1; d_call: TRBD1; cdr3_aa: CASSLGQGFSNYGYTF; cdr3_nt: TGCGCCAGCAGCCTGGGACAGGGATTCTCTAACTATGGCTACACCTTC
j_call: TRBJ1-4; clone_size: few; v_call: TRBV7-2; d_call: TRBD1; cdr3_aa: CASSPELTGGFEKLFF; cdr3_nt: TGTGCCAGCAGCCCTGAGCTGACAGGGGGTTTTGAAAAACTGTTTTTT
j_call: TRBJ2-5; clone_size: -; v_call: TRBV2; d_call: -; cdr3_aa: CASRRRGQKETQYF; cdr3_nt: TGTGCCAGCAGGAGGAGGGGCCAGAAAGAGACCCAGTACTTC
j_call: TRBJ2-3; clone_size: -; v_call: TRBV9; d_call: -; cdr3_aa: CASSPRPGGNTDTQYF; cdr3_nt: TGTGCCAGCAGCCCGAGACCGGGGGGCAATACAGATACGCAGTATTTT
j_call: TRBJ2-1; clone_size: -; v_call: TRBV7-2; d_call: TRBD2; cdr3_aa: CASSLVAGREGEQFF; cdr3_nt: TGTGCCAGCAGCTTAGTGGCGGGGAGGGAAGGCGAGCAGTTCTTC
j_call: TRBJ1-2; clone_size: few; v_call: TRBV5-1; d_call: -; cdr3_aa: CASGSINYGYTF; cdr3_nt: TGCGCCAGCGGCAGTATTAACTATGGCTACACCTTC
j_call: TRBJ2-7; clone_size: -; v_call: TRBV3-1/TRBV3-2; d_call: -; cdr3_aa: CASSQGTAAYHEQYF; cdr3_nt: TGTGCCAGCAGCCAAGGAACAGCGGCCTATCACGAGCAGTACTTC
j_call: TRBJ2-1; clone_size: -; v_call: TRBV7-8; d_call: TRBD2; cdr3_aa: CASSLEPAGDNEQFF; cdr3_nt: TGTGCCAGCAGCTTAGAACCAGCGGGGGACAATGAGCAGTTCTTC
j_call: TRBJ1-1; clone_size: -; v_call: TRBV7-9; d_call: -; cdr3_aa: CASSLEAVVRERDTEAFF; cdr3_nt: TGTGCCAGCAGCTTAGAGGCGGTGGTCAGGGAAAGAGACACTGAAGCTTTCTTT
j_call: TRBJ1-2; clone_size: -; v_call: TRBV6-5; d_call: TRBD1; cdr3_aa: CASSYSSRGHYGYTF; cdr3_nt: TGTGCCAGCAGTTACTCATCCAGGGGGCACTATGGCTACACCTTC
j_call: TRBJ2-1; clone_size: -; v_call: TRBV5-3; d_call: TRBD2; cdr3_aa: CARRAGTSGNNEQFF; cdr3_nt: TGTGCCAGAAGGGCGGGGACTAGCGGGAACAATGAGCAGTTCTTC
j_call: TRBJ1-2; clone_size: -; v_call: TRBV7-2; d_call: -; cdr3_aa: CASSLMGVRNYGYTF; cdr3_nt: TGTGCCAGCAGCTTGATGGGAGTAAGGAACTATGGCTACACCTTC
j_call: TRBJ2-6; clone_size: -; v_call: TRBV7-9; d_call: -; cdr3_aa: CASSFRERYSGANVLTF; cdr3_nt: TGTGCCAGCAGCTTCAGGGAAAGGTACTCTGGGGCCAACGTCCTGACTTTC
j_call: TRBJ2-7; clone_size: -; v_call: TRBV28; d_call: -; cdr3_aa: CASSLGQFEQYF; cdr3_nt: TGTGCCAGCAGCCTAGGACAGTTCGAGCAGTACTTC
j_call: TRBJ2-1; clone_size: -; v_call: TRBV5-1; d_call: -; cdr3_aa: CASSLFNTRRVQGEVYNEQFF; cdr3_nt: TGCGCCAGCAGCTTGTTTAATACTCGTAGGGTCCAGGGGGAGGTCTACAATGAGCAGTTCTTC
j_call: TRBJ2-5; clone_size: -; v_call: TRBV5-1; d_call: TRBD1; cdr3_aa: CASSLLTGVETQYF; cdr3_nt: TGCGCCAGCAGCTTACTGACAGGGGTAGAGACCCAGTACTTC
j_call: TRBJ1-4; clone_size: -; v_call: TRBV15; d_call: -; cdr3_aa: CATRDQGLANEKLFF; cdr3_nt: TGTGCCACCAGGGATCAGGGGCTAGCTAATGAAAAACTGTTTTTT
j_call: TRBJ1-6; clone_size: -; v_call: TRBV18; d_call: -; cdr3_aa: CASSPTQARRGNSPLHF; cdr3_nt: TGTGCCAGCTCACCAACACAGGCAAGAAGGGGGAATTCACCCCTCCACTTT
j_call: TRBJ2-7; clone_size: -; v_call: TRBV11-2; d_call: TRBD1; cdr3_aa: CASSVAQGAQYF; cdr3_nt: TGTGCCAGCAGCGTAGCACAGGGGGCCCAGTACTTC
j_call: TRBJ1-1; clone_size: few; v_call: TRBV7-2; d_call: -; cdr3_aa: CASSSYLIGGAFF; cdr3_nt: TGTGCCAGCAGCTCTTACCTGATCGGGGGAGCTTTCTTT
j_call: TRBJ2-7; clone_size: medium-sized; v_call: TRBV28; d_call: TRBD1; cdr3_aa: CASRGTGGNNFKDEQYF; cdr3_nt: TGTGCCAGCAGAGGGACAGGGGGAAATAATTTTAAGGACGAGCAGTACTTC
j_call: TRBJ1-4; clone_size: once; v_call: TRBV5-4; d_call: -; cdr3_aa: CASSLKSPGLEKLFF; cdr3_nt: TGTGCCAGCAGCTTGAAGTCGCCAGGGTTAGAAAAACTGTTTTTT
j_call: TRBJ2-7; clone_size: -; v_call: TRBV24-1; d_call: -; cdr3_aa: CATSDSLSGYEQYF; cdr3_nt: TGTGCCACCAGTGATTCCCTCAGCGGGTACGAGCAGTACTTC
j_call: TRBJ2-7; clone_size: once; v_call: TRBV21-1; d_call: -; cdr3_aa: CASSKGGDLTYEQYF; cdr3_nt: TGTGCCAGCAGCAAAGGGGGGGACCTTACCTACGAGCAGTACTTC
j_call: TRBJ1-3; clone_size: -; v_call: TRBV10-3; d_call: -; cdr3_aa: CAISPGQSLSGNTIYF; cdr3_nt: TGTGCCATCAGCCCGGGACAATCACTCTCTGGAAACACCATATATTTT
j_call: TRBJ2-7; clone_size: -; v_call: TRBV18; d_call: TRBD1; cdr3_aa: CASSRAGQGANEQYF; cdr3_nt: TGTGCCAGCTCACGCGCGGGACAGGGGGCGAACGAGCAGTACTTC
j_call: TRBJ2-1; clone_size: -; v_call: TRBV7-9; d_call: TRBD2; cdr3_aa: CASRAPGLAGTGQFF; cdr3_nt: TGTGCCAGCAGAGCACCGGGACTAGCGGGGACGGGGCAGTTCTTC
j_call: TRBJ2-1; clone_size: -; v_call: TRBV7-9; d_call: -; cdr3_aa: CASSSPLRTRGHNEQFF; cdr3_nt: TGTGCCAGCAGCTCCCCCCTCCGGACTCGCGGCCACAATGAGCAGTTCTTC
j_call: TRBJ1-5; clone_size: -; v_call: TRBV19; d_call: -; cdr3_aa: CASSVGTGSYQPQHF; cdr3_nt: TGTGCCAGTAGTGTAGGAACAGGGTCTTATCAGCCCCAGCATTTT
j_call: TRBJ1-2; clone_size: -; v_call: TRBV2; d_call: -; cdr3_aa: CASSRFNYGYTF; cdr3_nt: TGTGCCAGCTCGCGTTTTAACTATGGCTACACCTTC
j_call: TRBJ2-3; clone_size: -; v_call: TRBV5-4; d_call: TRBD2; cdr3_aa: CASSQGLAAPGAQYF; cdr3_nt: TGTGCCAGCAGCCAAGGACTAGCGGCCCCAGGTGCGCAGTATTTT
j_call: TRBJ1-6; clone_size: -; v_call: TRBV30; d_call: -; cdr3_aa: CAWSTLPGQQFTYNSPLHF; cdr3_nt: TGTGCCTGGAGTACTCTCCCCGGACAGCAGTTTACCTATAATTCACCCCTCCACTTT
j_call: TRBJ1-2; clone_size: -; v_call: TRBV19; d_call: TRBD1; cdr3_aa: CASSTGQGRSLYGYTF; cdr3_nt: TGTGCCAGTAGTACAGGACAGGGGCGGTCACTATATGGCTACACCTTC
j_call: TRBJ2-1; clone_size: -; v_call: TRBV7-2; d_call: TRBD2; cdr3_aa: CASSHVGTSGLF; cdr3_nt: TGTGCCAGCAGCCATGTGGGGACTAGCGGTCTCTTC
j_call: TRBJ2-7; clone_size: -; v_call: TRBV18; d_call: TRBD1; cdr3_aa: CASSLGQQYEQYF; cdr3_nt: TGTGCCAGCTCATTGGGACAGCAATACGAGCAGTACTTC
j_call: TRBJ1-1; clone_size: -; v_call: TRBV30; d_call: -; cdr3_aa: CAWSVYSGNTEAFF; cdr3_nt: TGTGCCTGGAGTGTTTATTCGGGGAACACTGAAGCTTTCTTT
j_call: TRBJ1-5; clone_size: -; v_call: TRBV7-9; d_call: TRBD1; cdr3_aa: CASSHTGASRGNQPQHF; cdr3_nt: TGTGCCAGCAGCCACACAGGGGCCTCGAGGGGCAATCAGCCCCAGCATTTT